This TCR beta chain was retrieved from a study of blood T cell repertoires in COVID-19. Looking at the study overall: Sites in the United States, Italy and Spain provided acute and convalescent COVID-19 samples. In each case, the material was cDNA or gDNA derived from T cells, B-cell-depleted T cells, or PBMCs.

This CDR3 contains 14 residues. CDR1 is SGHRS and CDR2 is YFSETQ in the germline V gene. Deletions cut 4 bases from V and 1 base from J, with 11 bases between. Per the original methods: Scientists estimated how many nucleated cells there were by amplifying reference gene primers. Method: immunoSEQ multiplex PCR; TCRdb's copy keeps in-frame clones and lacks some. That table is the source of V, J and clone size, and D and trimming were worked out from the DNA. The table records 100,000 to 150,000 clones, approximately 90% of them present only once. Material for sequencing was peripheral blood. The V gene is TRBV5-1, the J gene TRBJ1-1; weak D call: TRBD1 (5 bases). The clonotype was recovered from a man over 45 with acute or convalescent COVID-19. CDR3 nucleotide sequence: TGCGCCAGCAGCCCCCTGGGGGGGAACACTGAAGCTTTCTTT. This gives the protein CASSPLGGNTEAFF.